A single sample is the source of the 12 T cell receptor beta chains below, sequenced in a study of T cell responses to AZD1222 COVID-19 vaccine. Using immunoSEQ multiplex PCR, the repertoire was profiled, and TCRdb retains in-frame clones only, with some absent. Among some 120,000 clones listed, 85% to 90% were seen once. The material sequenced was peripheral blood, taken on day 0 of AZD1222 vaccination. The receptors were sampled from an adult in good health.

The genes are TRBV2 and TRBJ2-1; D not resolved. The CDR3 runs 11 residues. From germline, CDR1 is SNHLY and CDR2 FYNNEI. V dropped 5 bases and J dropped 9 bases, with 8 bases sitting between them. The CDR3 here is CASSRHFEQFF. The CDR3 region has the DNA TGTGCCAGCAGTAGACACTTTGAGCAGTTCTTC.

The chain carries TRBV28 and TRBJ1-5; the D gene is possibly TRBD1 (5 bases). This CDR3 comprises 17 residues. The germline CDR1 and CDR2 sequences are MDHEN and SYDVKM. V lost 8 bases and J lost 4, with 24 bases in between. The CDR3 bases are TGTGCCAGCGCTCCGGTCCCGACAGTTTTCCCGAATCAGCCCCAGCATTTT. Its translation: CASAPVPTVFPNQPQHF.

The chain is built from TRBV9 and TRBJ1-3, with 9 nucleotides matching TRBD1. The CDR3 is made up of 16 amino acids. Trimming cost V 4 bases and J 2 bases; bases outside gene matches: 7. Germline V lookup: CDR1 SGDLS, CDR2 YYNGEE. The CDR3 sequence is CASSPGQGGAGNTIYF. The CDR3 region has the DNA TGTGCCAGCAGCCCGGGACAGGGAGGTGCTGGAAACACCATATATTTT.

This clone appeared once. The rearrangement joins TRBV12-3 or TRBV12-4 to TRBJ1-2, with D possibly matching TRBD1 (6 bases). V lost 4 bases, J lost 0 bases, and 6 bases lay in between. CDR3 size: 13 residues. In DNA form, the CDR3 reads TGTGCCAGCAGTTGGGACACTAACTATGGCTACACCTTC. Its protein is CASSWDTNYGYTF.

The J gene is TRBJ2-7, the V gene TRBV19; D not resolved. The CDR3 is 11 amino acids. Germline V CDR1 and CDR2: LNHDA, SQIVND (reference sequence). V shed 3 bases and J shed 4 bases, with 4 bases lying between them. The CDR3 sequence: CASSIGYEQYF. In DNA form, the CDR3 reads TGTGCCAGTAGTATCGGATACGAGCAGTACTTC.

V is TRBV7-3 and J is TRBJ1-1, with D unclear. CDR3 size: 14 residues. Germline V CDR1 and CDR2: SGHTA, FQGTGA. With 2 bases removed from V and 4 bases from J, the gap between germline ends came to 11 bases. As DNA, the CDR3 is TGTGCCAGCAGCTTAGCTCCTAGGGCCACTGAAGCTTTCTTT. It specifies CASSLAPRATEAFF. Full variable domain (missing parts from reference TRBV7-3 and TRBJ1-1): GAGVSQTPSNKVTEKGKYVELRCDPISGHTALYWYRQSLGQGPEFLIYFQGTGAADDSGLPNDRFFAVRPEGSVSTLKIQRTERGDSAVYLCASSLAPRATEAFFGQGTRLTVV.

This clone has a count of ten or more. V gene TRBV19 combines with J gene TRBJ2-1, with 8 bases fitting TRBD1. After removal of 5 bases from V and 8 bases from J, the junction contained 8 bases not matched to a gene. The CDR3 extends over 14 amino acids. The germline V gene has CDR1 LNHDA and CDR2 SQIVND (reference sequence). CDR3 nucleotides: TGTGCCAGTAGTCTGGGACAGGCCGCCTATGAGCAGTTCTTC. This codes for CASSLGQAAYEQFF.

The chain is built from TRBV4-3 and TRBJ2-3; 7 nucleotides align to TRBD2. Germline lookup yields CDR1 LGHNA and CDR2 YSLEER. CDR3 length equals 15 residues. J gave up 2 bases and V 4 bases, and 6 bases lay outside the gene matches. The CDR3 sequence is CASSPAGPLTDTQYF. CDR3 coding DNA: TGCGCCAGCAGCCCAGCGGGGCCCCTCACAGATACGCAGTATTTT.

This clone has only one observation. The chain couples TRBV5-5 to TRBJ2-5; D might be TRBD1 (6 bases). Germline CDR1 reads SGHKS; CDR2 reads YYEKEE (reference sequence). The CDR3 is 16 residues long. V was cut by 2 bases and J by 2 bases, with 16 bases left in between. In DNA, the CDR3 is TGTGCCAGCAGCTTATCACAGGGCCCCCCACAAGAGACCCAGTACTTC. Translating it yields CASSLSQGPPQETQYF.

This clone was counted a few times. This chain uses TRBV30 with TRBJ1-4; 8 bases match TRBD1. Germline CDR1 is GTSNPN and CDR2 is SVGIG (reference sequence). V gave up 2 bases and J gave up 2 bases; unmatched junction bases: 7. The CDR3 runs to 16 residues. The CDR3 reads CAWSSSRQGTNEKLFF. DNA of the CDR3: TGTGCCTGGAGTAGCAGCCGACAGGGGACTAATGAAAAACTGTTTTTT.

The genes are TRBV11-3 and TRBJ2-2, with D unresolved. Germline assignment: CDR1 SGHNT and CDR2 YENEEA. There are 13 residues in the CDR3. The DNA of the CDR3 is TGTGCTTACTTCGTGACAAGCACCGGGGAGCTGTTTTTT. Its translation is CAYFVTSTGELFF.

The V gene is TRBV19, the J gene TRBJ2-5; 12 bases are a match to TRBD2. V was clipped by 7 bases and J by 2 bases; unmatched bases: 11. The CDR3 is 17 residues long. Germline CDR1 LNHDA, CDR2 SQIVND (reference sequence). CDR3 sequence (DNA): TGTGCCAGTAAGCAGGCTAGCGGGAGGGGTCCACAAGAGACCCAGTACTTC. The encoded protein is CASKQASGRGPQETQYF.